These T cell receptor beta chains were read from a single sample in a study of control samples from healthy donors and cancer patients. Some clones are missing from TCRdb's copy, which holds only in-frame ones; the method was immunoSEQ multiplex PCR. The repertoire holds approximately 54,000 clones, about nine tenths seen once, with 40% in the top ten. The source material was PBMCs. These receptors were collected from a man aged 50 to 59 with head and neck cancer. The CDR3 runs from the conserved cysteine through the conserved F or W. Fields, in order: CDR3 protein, CDR3 DNA, J gene, V gene, D gene, clone size. The D gene is left open where the match is weak. The size field is filled for only some rows; it gives once, few, many or a size class.

cdr3_aa: CASSSTGAEGYTF
cdr3_nt: TGTGCCAGCAGCTCAACAGGGGCCGAAGGCTACACCTTC
j_call: TRBJ1-2
v_call: TRBV5-6
d_call: TRBD1
clone_size: .

cdr3_aa: CASSLGALGLFF
cdr3_nt: TGTGCCAGCAGTTTGGGCGCCCTCGGGCTGTTTTTT
j_call: TRBJ2-2
v_call: TRBV28
d_call: .
clone_size: .

cdr3_aa: CASSPTSGGGSNYGYTF
cdr3_nt: TGTGCCAGCAGCCCCACGTCTGGCGGGGGATCTAACTATGGCTACACCTTC
j_call: TRBJ1-2
v_call: TRBV9
d_call: .
clone_size: .

cdr3_aa: CASSFRRGREYGYTF
cdr3_nt: TGTGCCAGCAGTTTTCGCCGCGGGAGGGAATATGGCTACACCTTC
j_call: TRBJ1-2
v_call: TRBV28
d_call: .
clone_size: .

cdr3_aa: CASSQDGTGNEQFF
cdr3_nt: TGCGCCAGCAGCCAAGATGGCACTGGCAATGAGCAGTTCTTC
j_call: TRBJ2-1
v_call: TRBV4-3
d_call: .
clone_size: .

cdr3_aa: CASRAGTGVNQPQHF
cdr3_nt: TGTGCCAGCAGGGCTGGGACAGGGGTAAATCAGCCCCAGCATTTT
j_call: TRBJ1-5
v_call: TRBV7-9
d_call: TRBD1
clone_size: .

cdr3_aa: CASSDAAGSGGEQYF
cdr3_nt: TGTGCCAGCAGTGATGCAGCGGGAAGTGGTGGCGAGCAGTACTTC
j_call: TRBJ2-7
v_call: TRBV2
d_call: TRBD2
clone_size: .

cdr3_aa: CASSHSGDSYNEQFF
cdr3_nt: TGTGCCAGCAGCCATAGCGGGGACTCCTACAATGAGCAGTTCTTC
j_call: TRBJ2-1
v_call: TRBV7-3
d_call: TRBD2
clone_size: .

cdr3_aa: CSVEDLNRDRDFYNEQFF
cdr3_nt: TGCAGCGTTGAAGATCTAAACAGGGACAGGGATTTTTACAATGAGCAGTTCTTC
j_call: TRBJ2-1
v_call: TRBV29-1
d_call: TRBD1
clone_size: .

cdr3_aa: CASSDRLAGTDTQYF
cdr3_nt: TGCGCCAGCAGCGACCGACTAGCCGGGACAGATACGCAGTATTTT
j_call: TRBJ2-3
v_call: TRBV4-1
d_call: TRBD2
clone_size: .

cdr3_aa: CASSQEGGQPQHF
cdr3_nt: TGCGCCAGCAGCCAGGAGGGGGGCCAGCCCCAGCATTTT
j_call: TRBJ1-5
v_call: TRBV4-3
d_call: .
clone_size: few

cdr3_aa: CASSQLNRGELFF
cdr3_nt: TGTGCCAGCAGCCAATTAAACAGGGGGGAACTGTTTTTT
j_call: TRBJ1-4
v_call: TRBV3-1/TRBV3-2
d_call: TRBD1
clone_size: few

cdr3_aa: CASSGQLGISGNTIYF
cdr3_nt: TGTGCCAGTAGTGGCCAACTCGGAATCTCTGGAAACACCATATATTTT
j_call: TRBJ1-3
v_call: TRBV19
d_call: .
clone_size: .

cdr3_aa: CSVEAGGASGYTF
cdr3_nt: TGCAGCGTTGAGGCAGGGGGCGCCTCGGGCTACACCTTC
j_call: TRBJ1-2
v_call: TRBV29-1
d_call: TRBD1
clone_size: .